Listed below are T cell receptor beta chains from one sample, sequenced in a study of vaccination effects on CD4 cells after COVID-19. Produced via immunoSEQ multiplex PCR; TCRdb's table is partial and in-frame only. This table has about 23,000 clones, approximately 74% appearing once. No cognate antigen is known for these TCRs. Source: CD4+ T cells from PBMCs cultured with SARS-CoV-2 spike peptides, taken before COVID-19 vaccination. The origin of the receptors is a human donor who received a COVID-19 vaccine. The CDR3 runs from the conserved cysteine through the conserved F or W. A D gene is named only where the DNA matches it firmly. Not every row has a clone size; where given, it reads once, few, many or a size class.

>TRBV4-1|TRBJ1-1|-|-
TGCGCCAGCAGCCAAGGGTCCCAGGGGCGGAACACTGAAGCTTTCTTT
CASSQGSQGRNTEAFF
>TRBV6-9|TRBJ2-7|TRBD2|-
TGTGCCAGCAGTTTGGTTCTAGCGGGAGAAAACGAGCAGTACTTC
CASSLVLAGENEQYF
>TRBV10-2|TRBJ1-5|-|-
TGCGCCAGCAGCGGGGATAGCAATCAGCCCCAGCATTTT
CASSGDSNQPQHF
>TRBV15|TRBJ2-1|TRBD2|once
TGTGCCACCAGCAGAGACGCCGGGACTAGTCGCAATGAGCAGTTCTTC
CATSRDAGTSRNEQFF
>TRBV3-1/TRBV3-2|TRBJ2-7|TRBD1|-
TGTGCCAGCAGCCTCAGTGATTGGACAGGGTATAGCGAGCAGTACTTC
CASSLSDWTGYSEQYF
>TRBV6-5|TRBJ2-5|-|-
TGTGCCAGCGCGACAGTTCAAGAGACCCAGTACTTC
CASATVQETQYF
>TRBV19|TRBJ1-1|-|-
TGTGCCAGTAGCTGGGATGTCGGCACTGAAGCTTTCTTT
CASSWDVGTEAFF
>TRBV12-3/TRBV12-4|TRBJ2-3|-|-
TGTGCCAGCAGTTTAACAGGGACAGATACGCAGTATTTT
CASSLTGTDTQYF
>TRBV11-2|TRBJ1-6|-|-
TGTGCCAGCAGCTTAGTGGCAGGGACCTCCTATAATTCACCCCTCCACTTT
CASSLVAGTSYNSPLHF
>TRBV6-5|TRBJ2-5|TRBD2|-
TGTGCCAGCAGTAGGACTAGCGGGACAACTGGGACCCAGTACTTC
CASSRTSGTTGTQYF
>TRBV9|TRBJ2-1|TRBD2|-
TGTGCCAGCAGCGCCCTTAGCGGGAGCTCCTACAATGAGCAGTTCTTC
CASSALSGSSYNEQFF
>TRBV13|TRBJ1-4|-|-
TGTGCCAGCAGCTCAAGAAAGCCCCCCGACAGGATTTCGGAAAAACTGTTTTTT
CASSSRKPPDRISEKLFF
>TRBV30|TRBJ1-5|TRBD1|-
TGTGCCTGGAGTGTGGACAGGGTCAATCAGCCCCAGCATTTT
CAWSVDRVNQPQHF
>TRBV21-1|TRBJ2-5|-|-
TGTGCCAGCAGCAAAGCGGGGCGCGATGGGAGGAGACGAGAGACCCAGTACTTC
CASSKAGRDGRRRETQYF
>TRBV19|TRBJ2-7|TRBD2|-
TGTGCCAGTAGCCCTAGCGGGGGGACAAACGAGCAGTACTTC
CASSPSGGTNEQYF
>TRBV5-1|TRBJ1-2|-|few
TGCGCCAGCAGCTTGGACATCTATGGCTACACCTTC
CASSLDIYGYTF
>TRBV5-6|TRBJ1-2|-|-
TGTGCCAGCAGCTTAGTACAGGGTAACTATGGCTACACCTTC
CASSLVQGNYGYTF
>TRBV10-2|TRBJ2-3|TRBD1|once
TGCGCCAGCTCGAGTGGGACAGCGACAGATACGCAGTATTTT
CASSSGTATDTQYF
>TRBV6-2/TRBV6-3|TRBJ2-2|TRBD1|-
TGTGCCAGCAGTACCGACAGGGGACGGACCACCGGGGAGCTGTTTTTT
CASSTDRGRTTGELFF
>TRBV7-9|TRBJ2-3|-|-
TGTGCCAGCAGCGAGGGAGTGGGTTCCACAGATACGCAGTATTTT
CASSEGVGSTDTQYF
>TRBV3-1/TRBV3-2|TRBJ2-1|-|-
TGTGCCAGCAGCCAAGTCTTGGCGGTCCAGTTCTTC
CASSQVLAVQFF
>TRBV19|TRBJ1-2|-|-
TGTGCCAGTACCTACGGGACGTATGGCTACACCTTC
CASTYGTYGYTF